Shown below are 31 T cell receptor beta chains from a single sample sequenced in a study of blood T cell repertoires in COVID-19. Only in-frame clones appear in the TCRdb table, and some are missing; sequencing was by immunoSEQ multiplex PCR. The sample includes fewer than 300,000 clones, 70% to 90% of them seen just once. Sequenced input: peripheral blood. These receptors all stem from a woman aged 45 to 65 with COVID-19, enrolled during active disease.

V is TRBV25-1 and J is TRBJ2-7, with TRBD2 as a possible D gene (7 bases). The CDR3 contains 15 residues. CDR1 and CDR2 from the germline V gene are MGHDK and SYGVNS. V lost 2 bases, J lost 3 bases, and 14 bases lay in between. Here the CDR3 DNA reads TGTGCCAGCAGTGAACCACGAAGGGGGGGCTACGAGCAGTACTTC. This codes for CASSEPRRGGYEQYF.

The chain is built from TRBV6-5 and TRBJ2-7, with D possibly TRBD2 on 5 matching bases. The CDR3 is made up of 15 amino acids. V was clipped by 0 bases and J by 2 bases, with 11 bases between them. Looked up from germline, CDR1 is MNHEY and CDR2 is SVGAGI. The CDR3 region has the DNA TGTGCCAGCAGTTACTCGCCCCGGGGTCCCTACGAGCAGTACTTC. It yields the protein CASSYSPRGPYEQYF.

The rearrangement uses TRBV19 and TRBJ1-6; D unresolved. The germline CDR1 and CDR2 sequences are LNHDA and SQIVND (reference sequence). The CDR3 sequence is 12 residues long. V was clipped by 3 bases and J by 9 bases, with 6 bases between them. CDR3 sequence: CASSIDFSPLHF. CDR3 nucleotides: TGTGCCAGTAGTATTGACTTTTCACCCCTCCACTTT.

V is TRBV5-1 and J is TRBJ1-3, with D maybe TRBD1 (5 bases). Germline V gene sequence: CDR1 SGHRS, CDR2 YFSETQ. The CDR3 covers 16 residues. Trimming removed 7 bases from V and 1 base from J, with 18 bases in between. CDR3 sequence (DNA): TGCGCCAGCCGCCCGACAGCGACCGCTTCTGGAAACACCATATATTTT. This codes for CASRPTATASGNTIYF.

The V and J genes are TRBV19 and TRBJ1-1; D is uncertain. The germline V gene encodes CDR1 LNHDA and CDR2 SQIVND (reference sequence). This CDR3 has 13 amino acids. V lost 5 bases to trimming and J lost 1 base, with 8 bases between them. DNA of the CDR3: TGTGCCAGTAGTCCTGTGGCGAACACTGAAGCTTTCTTT. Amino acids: CASSPVANTEAFF.

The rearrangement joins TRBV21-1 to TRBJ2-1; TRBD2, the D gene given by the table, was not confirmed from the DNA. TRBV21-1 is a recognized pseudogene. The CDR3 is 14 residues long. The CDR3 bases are TGTGCCAGCATCAGACTAGCGGGAGCGGATGAGCAGTTCTTC. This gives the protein CASIRLAGADEQFF.

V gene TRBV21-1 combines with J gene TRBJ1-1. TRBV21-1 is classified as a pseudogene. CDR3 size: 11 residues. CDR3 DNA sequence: TGTTTCCTCTTTAATTACACTGAAGCTTTCTTT. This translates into CFLFNYTEAFF.

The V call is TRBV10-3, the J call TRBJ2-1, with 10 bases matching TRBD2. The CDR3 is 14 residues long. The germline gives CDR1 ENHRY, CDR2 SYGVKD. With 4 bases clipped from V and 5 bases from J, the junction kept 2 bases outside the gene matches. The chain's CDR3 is CAISVLAGDNEQFF. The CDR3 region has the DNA TGTGCCATCAGTGTGCTAGCGGGAGACAATGAGCAGTTCTTC.

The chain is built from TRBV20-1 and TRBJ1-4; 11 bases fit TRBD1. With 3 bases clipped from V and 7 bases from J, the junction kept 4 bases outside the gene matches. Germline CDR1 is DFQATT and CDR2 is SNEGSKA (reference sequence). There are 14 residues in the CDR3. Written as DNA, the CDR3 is TGCAGTGCTAGTGGACAGGGGGCTTTTGAAAAACTGTTTTTT. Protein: CSASGQGAFEKLFF.

DNA for the CDR3: TGTGCCAGCACCTTAGGACAGGGGGCTTACAATGAGCAGTTCTTC. This gives the protein CASTLGQGAYNEQFF. The rearrangement uses TRBV27 and TRBJ2-1; 11 bases match TRBD1. This CDR3 contains 15 residues. Trimming cost V 7 bases and J 4 bases; bases outside gene matches: 6. Germline values: CDR1 MNHEY, CDR2 SMNVEV (reference sequence).

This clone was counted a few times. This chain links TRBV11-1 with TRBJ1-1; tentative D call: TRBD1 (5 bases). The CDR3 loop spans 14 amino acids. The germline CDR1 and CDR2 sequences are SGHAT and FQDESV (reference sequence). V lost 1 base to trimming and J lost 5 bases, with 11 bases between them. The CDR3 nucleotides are TGTGCCAGCAGCTTAGTCAAGGGGAATACTGAAGCTTTCTTT. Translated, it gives CASSLVKGNTEAFF.

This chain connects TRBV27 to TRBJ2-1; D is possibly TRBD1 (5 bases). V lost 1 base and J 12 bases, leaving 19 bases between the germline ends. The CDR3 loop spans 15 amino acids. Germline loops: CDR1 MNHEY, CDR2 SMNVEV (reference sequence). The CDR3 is CASSLWGLPDKGQFF. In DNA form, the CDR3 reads TGTGCCAGCAGTTTATGGGGCCTCCCGGACAAGGGGCAGTTCTTC.

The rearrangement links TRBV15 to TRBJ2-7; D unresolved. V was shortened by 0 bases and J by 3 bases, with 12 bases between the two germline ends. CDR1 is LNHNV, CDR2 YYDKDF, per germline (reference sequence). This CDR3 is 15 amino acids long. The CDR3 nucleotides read TGTGCCACCAGCAGAGATGATCTAGATGTCTACGAGCAGTACTTC. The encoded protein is CATSRDDLDVYEQYF.

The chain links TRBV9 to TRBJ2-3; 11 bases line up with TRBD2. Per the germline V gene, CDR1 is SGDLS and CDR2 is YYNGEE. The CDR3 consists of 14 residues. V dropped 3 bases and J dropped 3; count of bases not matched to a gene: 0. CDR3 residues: CASSASGGTDTQYF. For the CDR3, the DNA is TGTGCCAGCAGCGCTAGCGGGGGGACAGATACGCAGTATTTT.

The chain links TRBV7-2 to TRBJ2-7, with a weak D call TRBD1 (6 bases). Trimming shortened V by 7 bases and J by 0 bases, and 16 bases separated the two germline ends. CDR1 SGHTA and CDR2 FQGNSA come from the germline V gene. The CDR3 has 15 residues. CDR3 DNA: TGTGCCAGCACCCAAGGGGGAATGACCTCCTACGAGCAGTACTTC. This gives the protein CASTQGGMTSYEQYF.

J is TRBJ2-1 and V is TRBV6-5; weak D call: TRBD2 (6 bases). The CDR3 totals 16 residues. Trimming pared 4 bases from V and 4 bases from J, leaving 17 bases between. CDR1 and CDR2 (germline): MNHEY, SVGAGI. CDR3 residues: CASSLDASAPYNEQFF. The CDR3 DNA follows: TGTGCCAGCAGTTTGGATGCTAGCGCCCCGTACAATGAGCAGTTCTTC.

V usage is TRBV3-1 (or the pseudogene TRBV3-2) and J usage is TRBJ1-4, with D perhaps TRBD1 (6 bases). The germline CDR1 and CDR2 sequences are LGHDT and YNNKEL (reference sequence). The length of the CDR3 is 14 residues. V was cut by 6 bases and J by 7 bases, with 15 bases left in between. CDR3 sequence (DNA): TGTGCCAGCAGTCTCACAGGGTCGGGTGAAAAACTGTTTTTT. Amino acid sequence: CASSLTGSGEKLFF.

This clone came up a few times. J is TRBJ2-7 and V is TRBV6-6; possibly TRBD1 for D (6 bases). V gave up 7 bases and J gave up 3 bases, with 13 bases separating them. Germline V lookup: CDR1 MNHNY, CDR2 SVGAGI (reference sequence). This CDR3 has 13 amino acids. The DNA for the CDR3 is TGTGCCAGCATGGGTTCAGGGGACTACGAGCAGTACTTC. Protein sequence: CASMGSGDYEQYF.

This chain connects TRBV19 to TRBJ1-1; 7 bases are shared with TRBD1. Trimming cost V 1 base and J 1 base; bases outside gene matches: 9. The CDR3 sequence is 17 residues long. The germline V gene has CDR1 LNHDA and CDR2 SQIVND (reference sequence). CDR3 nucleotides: TGTGCCAGTAGTATAGGTTTCGAGGACAGGCAGAACACTGAAGCTTTCTTT. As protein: CASSIGFEDRQNTEAFF.

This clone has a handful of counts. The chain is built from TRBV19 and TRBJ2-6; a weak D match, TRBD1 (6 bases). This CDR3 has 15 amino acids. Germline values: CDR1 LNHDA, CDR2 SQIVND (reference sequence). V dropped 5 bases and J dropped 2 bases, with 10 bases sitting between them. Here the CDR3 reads CASSANRAGANVLTF. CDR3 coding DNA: TGTGCCAGTAGTGCCAACAGGGCTGGGGCCAACGTCCTGACTTTC.

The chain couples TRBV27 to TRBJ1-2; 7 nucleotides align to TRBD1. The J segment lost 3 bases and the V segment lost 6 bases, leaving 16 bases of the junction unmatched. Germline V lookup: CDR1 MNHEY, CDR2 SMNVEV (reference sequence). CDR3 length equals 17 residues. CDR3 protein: CASSRYFTGVGDYGYTF. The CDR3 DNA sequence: TGTGCCAGCAGCCGTTACTTCACAGGGGTCGGTGACTATGGCTACACCTTC.

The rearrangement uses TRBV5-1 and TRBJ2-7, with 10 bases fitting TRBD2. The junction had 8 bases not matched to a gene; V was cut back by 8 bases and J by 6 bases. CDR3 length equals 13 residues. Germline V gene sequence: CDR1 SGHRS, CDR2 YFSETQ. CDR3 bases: TGCGCCAGTGGGCTAGCGGGAGAAGGCGAGCAGTACTTC. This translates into CASGLAGEGEQYF.

CDR3 nucleotide sequence: TGTGCCATCAGCCCAGGGGGCATAGCCTACAATGAGCAGTTCTTC. Translating it yields CAISPGGIAYNEQFF. J is TRBJ2-1 and V is TRBV10-3; 8 nucleotides match TRBD1. This CDR3 contains 15 residues. V dropped 6 bases and J dropped 2; count of bases not matched to a gene: 6. Germline assignment: CDR1 ENHRY and CDR2 SYGVKD.

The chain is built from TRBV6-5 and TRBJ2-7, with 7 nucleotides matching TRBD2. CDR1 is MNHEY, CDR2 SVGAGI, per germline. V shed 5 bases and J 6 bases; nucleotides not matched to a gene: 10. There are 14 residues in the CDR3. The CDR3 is CASSRGVRTAEQYF. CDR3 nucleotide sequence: TGTGCCAGCAGTCGGGGGGTTCGAACTGCCGAGCAGTACTTC.

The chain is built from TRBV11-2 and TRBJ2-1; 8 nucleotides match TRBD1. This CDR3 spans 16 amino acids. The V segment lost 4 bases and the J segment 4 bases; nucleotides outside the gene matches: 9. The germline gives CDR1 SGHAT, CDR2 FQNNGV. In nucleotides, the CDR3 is TGTGCCAGCAGCTCCCTCTTGGGACAGGAGTACAATGAGCAGTTCTTC. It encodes CASSSLLGQEYNEQFF.

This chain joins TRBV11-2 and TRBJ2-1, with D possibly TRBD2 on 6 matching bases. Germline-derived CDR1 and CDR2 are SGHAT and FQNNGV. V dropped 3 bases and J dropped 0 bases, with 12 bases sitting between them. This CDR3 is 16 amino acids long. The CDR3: CASSFSGGSSYNEQFF. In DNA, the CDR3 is TGTGCCAGCAGCTTTAGCGGTGGGAGCTCCTACAATGAGCAGTTCTTC.

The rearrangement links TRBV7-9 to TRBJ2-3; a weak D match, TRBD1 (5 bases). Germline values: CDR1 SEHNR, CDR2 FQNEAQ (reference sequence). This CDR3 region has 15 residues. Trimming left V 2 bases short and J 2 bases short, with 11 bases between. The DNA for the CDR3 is TGTGCCAGCAGCTTACAAAAGGGGTTCACAGATACGCAGTATTTT. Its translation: CASSLQKGFTDTQYF.

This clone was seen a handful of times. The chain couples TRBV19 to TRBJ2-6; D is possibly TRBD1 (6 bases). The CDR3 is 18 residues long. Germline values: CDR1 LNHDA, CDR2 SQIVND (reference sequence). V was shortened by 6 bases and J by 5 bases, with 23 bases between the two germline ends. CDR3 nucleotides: TGTGCCAGTAGAGAGACAGGACCTACCTCGTCTCGGGCCAACGTCCTGACTTTC. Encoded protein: CASRETGPTSSRANVLTF. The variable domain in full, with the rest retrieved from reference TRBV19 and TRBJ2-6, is DGGITQSPKYLFRKEGQNVTLSCEQNLNHDAMYWYRQDPGQGLRLIYYSQIVNDFQKGDIAEGYSVSREKKESFPLTVTSAQKNPTAFYLCASRETGPTSSRANVLTFGAGSRLTVL.

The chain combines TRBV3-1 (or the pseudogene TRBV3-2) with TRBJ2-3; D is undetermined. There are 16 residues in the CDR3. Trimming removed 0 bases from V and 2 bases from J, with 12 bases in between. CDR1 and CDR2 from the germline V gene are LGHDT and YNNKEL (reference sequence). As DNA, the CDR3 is TGTGCCAGCAGCCAAGAGAGATTCCTGTACACAGATACGCAGTATTTT. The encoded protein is CASSQERFLYTDTQYF.

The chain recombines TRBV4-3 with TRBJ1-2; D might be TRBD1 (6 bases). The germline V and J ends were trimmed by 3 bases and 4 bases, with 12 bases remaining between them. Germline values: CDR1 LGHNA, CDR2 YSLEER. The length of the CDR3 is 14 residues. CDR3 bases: TGCGCCAGCAGCCAGGTTGGACAGCTCTATGGCTACACCTTC. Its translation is CASSQVGQLYGYTF.

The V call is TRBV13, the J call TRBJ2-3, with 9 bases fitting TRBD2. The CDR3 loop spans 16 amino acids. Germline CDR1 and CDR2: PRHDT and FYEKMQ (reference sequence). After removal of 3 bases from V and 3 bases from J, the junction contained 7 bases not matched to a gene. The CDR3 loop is CASSLRSGSGTDTQYF. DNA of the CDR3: TGTGCCAGCAGCTTGCGTAGCGGGAGCGGGACAGATACGCAGTATTTT.